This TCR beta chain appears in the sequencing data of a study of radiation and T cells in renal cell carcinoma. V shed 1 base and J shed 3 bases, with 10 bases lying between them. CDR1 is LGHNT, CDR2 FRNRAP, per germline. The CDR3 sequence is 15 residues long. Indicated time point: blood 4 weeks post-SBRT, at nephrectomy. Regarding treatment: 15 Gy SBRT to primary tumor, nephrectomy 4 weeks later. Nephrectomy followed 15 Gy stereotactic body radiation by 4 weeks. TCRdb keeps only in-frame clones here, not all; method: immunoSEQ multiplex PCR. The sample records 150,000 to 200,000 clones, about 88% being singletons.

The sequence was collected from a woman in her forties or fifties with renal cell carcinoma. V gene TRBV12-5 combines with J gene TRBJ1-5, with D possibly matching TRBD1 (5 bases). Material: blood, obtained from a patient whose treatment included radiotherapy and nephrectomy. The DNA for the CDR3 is TGTGCTAGTGGTTTGGGGGGACGGATCAATCAGCCCCAGCATTTT. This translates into CASGLGGRINQPQHF. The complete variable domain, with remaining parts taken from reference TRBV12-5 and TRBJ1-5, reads DARVTQTPRHKVTEMGQEVTMRCQPILGHNTVFWYRQTMMQGLELLAYFRNRAPLDDSGMPKDRFSAEMPDATLATLKIQPSEPRDSAVYFCASGLGGRINQPQHFGDGTRLSIL.